The 17 T cell receptor beta chains reported below all come from one sample, sequenced in a study of blood T cell repertoires in COVID-19. Assay: immunoSEQ multiplex PCR; the TCRdb copy retains only in-frame clones and omits some. This table has 250,000 or so clones, approximately 85% appearing once. The specimen sequenced was PBMCs or T cells enriched from blood (not recorded which). Every receptor here comes from a woman in her 50s who had been exposed to COVID-19.

The V gene is TRBV18, the J gene TRBJ1-1, with unresolved D. The CDR3 consists of 14 residues. In germline, CDR1 is KGHSH, CDR2 LQKENI. The V and J ends lost 3 bases and 0 bases respectively, with 8 bases between them. This CDR3 reads CASSPSQMNTEAFF. The CDR3 nucleotides read TGTGCCAGCTCACCTAGCCAGATGAACACTGAAGCTTTCTTT.

In its sample, this clone was seen once. Other DNA sequences from this sample encode an identical CDR3 as well. J is TRBJ2-5 and V is TRBV20-1, with D unresolved. The germline V gene encodes CDR1 DFQATT and CDR2 SNEGSKA (reference sequence). The V end was cut by 2 bases, the J end by 4 bases, with 5 bases between. This CDR3 has 11 amino acids. The CDR3 DNA is TGCAGTGCTAGAACCGGAGAGACCCAGTACTTC. Amino acid sequence: CSARTGETQYF.

The rearrangement joins TRBV7-6 to TRBJ2-1; 9 bases align to TRBD1. The germline CDR1 and CDR2 sequences are SGHVS and FNYEAQ. The V and J ends lost 3 bases and 9 bases, in that order; junction bases with no gene match: 3. The CDR3 is made up of 13 amino acids. CDR3 nucleotides: TGTGCCAGCAGCTTCCAGACAGGGGGTGAGCAGTTCTTC. It is translated as CASSFQTGGEQFF.

The chain uses TRBV24-1 and TRBJ2-3, with D possibly matching TRBD2 (5 bases). This CDR3 contains 16 residues. V was clipped by 2 bases and J by 5 bases, with 16 bases between them. Germline values: CDR1 KGHDR, CDR2 SFDVKD. The CDR3 DNA reads as TGTGCCACCAGTGATTCCGCTAGCTCCTCAAGAGATACGCAGTATTTT. This translates into CATSDSASSSRDTQYF.

This chain connects TRBV18 to TRBJ1-1, with D tentatively TRBD1 (5 bases). V dropped 6 bases and J dropped 7 bases, with 15 bases sitting between them. Germline values: CDR1 KGHSH, CDR2 LQKENI. The CDR3 spans 13 residues. Here the CDR3 reads CASSLRQKNEAFF. In nucleotides, the CDR3 is TGTGCCAGCTCTCTTCGACAGAAGAATGAAGCTTTCTTT.

The genes are TRBV11-2 and TRBJ1-1; 9 nucleotides match TRBD1. Per the germline V gene, CDR1 is SGHAT and CDR2 is FQNNGV. The length of the CDR3 is 14 residues. The V and J ends lost 6 bases and 0 bases, in that order; junction bases with no gene match: 2. DNA of the CDR3: TGTGCCAGCAGACAGGGGGCTCTGAACACTGAAGCTTTCTTT. Protein sequence: CASRQGALNTEAFF.

This clone was seen once. The rearrangement joins TRBV12-3 or TRBV12-4 to TRBJ1-1; the match to TRBD1 covers 7 bases. With 7 bases clipped from V and 5 bases from J, the junction kept 7 bases outside the gene matches. The CDR3 sequence is 13 residues long. This chain's CDR3 is CASTLTGRTEAFF. The CDR3 DNA reads as TGTGCCAGCACCCTGACAGGGAGGACTGAAGCTTTCTTT.

The chain recombines TRBV18 with TRBJ1-1; D is undetermined. The CDR3 is 14 residues long. V was clipped by 3 bases and J by 4 bases, with 12 bases between them. Germline lookup yields CDR1 KGHSH and CDR2 LQKENI. The CDR3 nucleotides are TGTGCCAGCTCACCTCGACTGGAGGGCACTGAAGCTTTCTTT. Its translation: CASSPRLEGTEAFF.

The rearrangement links TRBV10-3 to TRBJ2-3; D perhaps matches TRBD2 (6 bases). The CDR3 runs to 15 residues. Per germline, CDR1 ENHRY and CDR2 SYGVKD. Trimming removed 4 bases from V and 2 bases from J, with 13 bases in between. The DNA of the CDR3 is TGTGCCATCAGTGTCTACGGAGGGGCCACAGATACGCAGTATTTT. It is translated as CAISVYGGATDTQYF.

The chain is built from TRBV7-9 and TRBJ1-5, with D possibly matching TRBD1 (5 bases). Deletions cut 6 bases from V and 6 bases from J, with 15 bases between. The CDR3 has 14 amino acids. Germline CDR1 SEHNR, CDR2 FQNEAQ (reference sequence). The CDR3 loop is CASSHVGEGQPQHF. As DNA, the CDR3 is TGTGCCAGCAGTCACGTGGGGGAGGGTCAGCCCCAGCATTTT.

This clone was detected only once. The chain joins TRBV28 to TRBJ2-1; D is unresolved. CDR1 MDHEN and CDR2 SYDVKM come from the germline V gene. The V end was cut by 2 bases, the J end by 7 bases, with 6 bases between. The CDR3 sequence is 12 residues long. The CDR3 loop is CASSLSRNEQFF. In DNA form, the CDR3 reads TGTGCCAGCAGTTTAAGTAGAAATGAGCAGTTCTTC.

The J gene is TRBJ2-7, the V gene TRBV4-1, with D tentatively TRBD2 (5 bases). The ends were cut back, 0 bases at V and 2 bases at J, with 11 bases in the middle. Looked up from germline, CDR1 is MGHRA and CDR2 is YSYEKL. The CDR3 length is 15 residues. Here the CDR3 DNA reads TGCGCCAGCAGCCAAGATGAGGGCAGAGCCTACGAGCAGTACTTC. Its protein is CASSQDEGRAYEQYF.

The genes are TRBV5-1 and TRBJ2-1; a possible D gene is TRBD1 (6 bases). The germline CDR1 and CDR2 sequences are SGHRS and YFSETQ. The CDR3 loop spans 15 amino acids. V was pared by 3 bases and J by 3 bases, with 13 bases between. CDR3 region: CASSSNTGHYNEQFF. In nucleotides, the CDR3 is TGCGCCAGCAGCTCTAATACGGGACACTACAATGAGCAGTTCTTC. Based on the CDR3 plus reference TRBV5-1 and TRBJ2-1, the full variable domain is KAGVTQTPRYLIKTRGQQVTLSCSPISGHRSVSWYQQTPGQGLQFLFEYFSETQRNKGNFPGRFSGRQFSNSRSEMNVSTLELGDSALYLCASSSNTGHYNEQFFGPGTRLTVL.

J is TRBJ2-1 and V is TRBV11-3; TRBD1 matches at 9 bases. The CDR3 length is 15 residues. V shed 4 bases, J shed 8 bases, and the junction held 9 bases outside the gene matches. CDR1 is SGHNT, CDR2 YENEEA, per germline. CDR3 sequence: CASSSGQGIMDEQFF. The CDR3 coding sequence is TGTGCCAGCAGCTCGGGACAGGGAATCATGGATGAGCAGTTCTTC.

This clone appeared a few times. CDR3 protein: CASTRSGWYQETQYF. CDR3 DNA: TGTGCCAGCACGCGAAGCGGGTGGTACCAAGAGACCCAGTACTTC. V gene TRBV6-5 combines with J gene TRBJ2-5; weak D call: TRBD2 (6 bases). The CDR3 spans 15 residues. V was shortened by 7 bases and J by 0 bases, with 15 bases between the two germline ends. Germline V gene data show CDR1 as MNHEY and CDR2 as SVGAGI.

This sequence joins TRBV5-1 and TRBJ1-1; 8 nucleotides align to TRBD1. Germline CDR1 SGHRS, CDR2 YFSETQ. The CDR3 extends over 16 amino acids. Losses at the gene ends were 5 bases for V and 1 base for J; bases not matched to a gene: 10. CDR3 in DNA: TGCGCCAGCAGTCCGGACCCCGGGACAGGGAACACTGAAGCTTTCTTT. Amino acid sequence: CASSPDPGTGNTEAFF.

This rearrangement joins TRBV6-2 or TRBV6-3 to TRBJ2-1; 8 nucleotides align to TRBD1. V was clipped by 5 bases and J by 12 bases; unmatched bases: 3. Germline V gene data show CDR1 as MNHEY and CDR2 as SVGEGT. The CDR3 runs to 11 residues. The CDR3 loop reads CASSDRGGQFF. In DNA form, the CDR3 reads TGTGCCAGCAGTGACAGGGGTGGGCAGTTCTTC.